This TCR beta chain was identified during a study of T cell responses to AZD1222 COVID-19 vaccine. Germline V CDR1 and CDR2: MDHEN, SYDVKM. The CDR3 contains 16 residues. V was pared by 5 bases and J by 1 base, with 17 bases between. Overall study results and limits: Close to half of all spike-specific TCRs reportedly target regions of the variants that are unmutated. The study found vaccine-associated CD4 TCRs spanning spike, dominant at 160-218 and 743-854. Mostly white British, mostly female donors; authors suggested clonal diversity may be underestimated.

This clone was recorded a few times. Its target is unknown. Profiling relied on immunoSEQ multiplex PCR, and the TCRdb table lists in-frame clones only, not all of them. The sample yields 95,000 to 150,000 clones, about 90% seen once. The source was peripheral blood, collected on day 0 of MenACWY control vaccination. V usage is TRBV28 and J usage is TRBJ1-1; D unresolved. This clonotype was sampled from an adult in good health. In DNA, the CDR3 is TGTGCCAGCAGTCCCCCCGCCGGGAGGACGAACACTGAAGCTTTCTTT. Amino acids: CASSPPAGRTNTEAFF.